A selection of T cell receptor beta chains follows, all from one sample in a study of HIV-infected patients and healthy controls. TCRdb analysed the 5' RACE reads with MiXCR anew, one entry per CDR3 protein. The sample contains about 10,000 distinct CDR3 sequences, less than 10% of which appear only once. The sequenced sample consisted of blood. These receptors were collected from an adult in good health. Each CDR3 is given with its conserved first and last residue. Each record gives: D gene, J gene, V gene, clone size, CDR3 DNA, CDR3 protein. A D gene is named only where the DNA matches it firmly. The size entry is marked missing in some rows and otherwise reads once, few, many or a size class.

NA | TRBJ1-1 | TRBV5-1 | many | TGCGCCAGCAGCTTCTCCCCGGACACCAACACTGAAGCTTTCTTT | CASSFSPDTNTEAFF
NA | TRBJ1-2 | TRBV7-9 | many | TGTGCCAGCAGCTCTGGACAGATCTATGGCTACACCTTC | CASSSGQIYGYTF
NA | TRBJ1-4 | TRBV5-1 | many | TGCGCCAGCAGCTCGTCCGAGGGACACTCTAATGAAAAACTGTTTTTT | CASSSSEGHSNEKLFF
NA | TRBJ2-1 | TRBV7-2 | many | TGTGCCAGCAGCTTAGCTCCCTACAATGAGCAGTTCTTC | CASSLAPYNEQFF
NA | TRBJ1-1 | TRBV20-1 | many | TGCAGTGCGTCTCCAGGGTCTCCTGAAGCTTTCTTT | CSASPGSPEAFF
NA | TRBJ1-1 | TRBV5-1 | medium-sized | TGCGCCAGCAGCCCGGACCCACAGACGAAACTCTCTGAAGCTTTCTTT | CASSPDPQTKLSEAFF
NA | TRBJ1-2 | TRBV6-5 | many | TGTGCCAGCAGTTACTCGACGGGGCTTGGAGGGTTTGGCTACACCTTC | CASSYSTGLGGFGYTF
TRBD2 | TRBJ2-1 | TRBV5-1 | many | TGCGCCAGCAGCGCGGGACTAGCGGTTTACAATGAGCAGTTCTTC | CASSAGLAVYNEQFF
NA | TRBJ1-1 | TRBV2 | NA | TGTGCCAGCAGGCCCGCAGGAAGGGGAGTCAACACTGAAGCTTTCTTT | CASRPAGRGVNTEAFF
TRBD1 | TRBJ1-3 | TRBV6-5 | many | TGTGCCAGCAGCCGAGGACAGGGATTCGCTGGAAACACCATATATTTT | CASSRGQGFAGNTIYF
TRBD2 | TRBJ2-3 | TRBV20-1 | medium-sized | TGCAGTGCTAGCAATCCGTCGGGGCGTCCCACTAGCGGGGGCCCGGGCCCAGATACGCAGTATTTT | CSASNPSGRPTSGGPGPDTQYF
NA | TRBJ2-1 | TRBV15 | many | TGTGCCACCAGCTCCCCCCGAGGGCACAATGAGCAGTTCTTC | CATSSPRGHNEQFF
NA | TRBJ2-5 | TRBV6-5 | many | TGTGCCAGCAGTTACGGGGGGGCGCAGGAAGAGACCCAGTACTTC | CASSYGGAQEETQYF
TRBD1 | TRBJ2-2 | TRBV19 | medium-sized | TGTGCCAGTAGAAGGGACAGGGGTACCGGGGAGCTGTTTTTT | CASRRDRGTGELFF
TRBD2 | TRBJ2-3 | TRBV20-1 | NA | TGCAGTGCTAGCGCCCTATGGGGCGGGGGGCCAGATACGCAGTATTTT | CSASALWGGGPDTQYF
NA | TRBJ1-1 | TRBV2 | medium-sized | TGTGCCAGCAGTGAATTGGAGAACACTGAAGCTTTCTTT | CASSELENTEAFF
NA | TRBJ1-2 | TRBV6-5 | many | TGTGCCAGCAGTCCCAGGGACCCTAGGGATGGCTACACCTTC | CASSPRDPRDGYTF
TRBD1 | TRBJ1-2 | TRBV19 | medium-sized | TGTGCCAGTAGCATGACAGGGGGCTATGGCTACACCTTC | CASSMTGGYGYTF
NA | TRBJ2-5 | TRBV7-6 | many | TGTGCCAGCAGCTCGATGGAGACCCAGTACTTC | CASSSMETQYF
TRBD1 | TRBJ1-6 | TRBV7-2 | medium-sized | TGTGCCAGCAGCCCCCGGGGACAGGTCGTCAATTCACCCCTCCACTTT | CASSPRGQVVNSPLHF
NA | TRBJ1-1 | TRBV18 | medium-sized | TGTGCCAGCTCTATCCGGGGGCCTAACACTGAAGCTTTCTTT | CASSIRGPNTEAFF
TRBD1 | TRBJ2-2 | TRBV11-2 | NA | TGTGCCAGCAGCTTAGCAGGCCAGGGGGCCTCGAACACCGGGGAGCTGTTTTTT | CASSLAGQGASNTGELFF
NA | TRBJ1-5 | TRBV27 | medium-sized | TGTGCCAGCAGTTCACAGGGTGTCAATCAGCCCCAGCATTTT | CASSSQGVNQPQHF
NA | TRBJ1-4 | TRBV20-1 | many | TGCAGTGCTAGAGACCCTAGGACAGCCCCTTCAACTAATGAAAAACTGTTTTTT | CSARDPRTAPSTNEKLFF
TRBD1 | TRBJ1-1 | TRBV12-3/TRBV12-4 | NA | TGTGCCAGCAAACTACAGGGGTCTGAAGCTTTCTTT | CASKLQGSEAFF
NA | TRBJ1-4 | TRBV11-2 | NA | TGTGCCAGCAGCTTAGAGGGGCAAACTAATGAAAAACTGTTTTTT | CASSLEGQTNEKLFF